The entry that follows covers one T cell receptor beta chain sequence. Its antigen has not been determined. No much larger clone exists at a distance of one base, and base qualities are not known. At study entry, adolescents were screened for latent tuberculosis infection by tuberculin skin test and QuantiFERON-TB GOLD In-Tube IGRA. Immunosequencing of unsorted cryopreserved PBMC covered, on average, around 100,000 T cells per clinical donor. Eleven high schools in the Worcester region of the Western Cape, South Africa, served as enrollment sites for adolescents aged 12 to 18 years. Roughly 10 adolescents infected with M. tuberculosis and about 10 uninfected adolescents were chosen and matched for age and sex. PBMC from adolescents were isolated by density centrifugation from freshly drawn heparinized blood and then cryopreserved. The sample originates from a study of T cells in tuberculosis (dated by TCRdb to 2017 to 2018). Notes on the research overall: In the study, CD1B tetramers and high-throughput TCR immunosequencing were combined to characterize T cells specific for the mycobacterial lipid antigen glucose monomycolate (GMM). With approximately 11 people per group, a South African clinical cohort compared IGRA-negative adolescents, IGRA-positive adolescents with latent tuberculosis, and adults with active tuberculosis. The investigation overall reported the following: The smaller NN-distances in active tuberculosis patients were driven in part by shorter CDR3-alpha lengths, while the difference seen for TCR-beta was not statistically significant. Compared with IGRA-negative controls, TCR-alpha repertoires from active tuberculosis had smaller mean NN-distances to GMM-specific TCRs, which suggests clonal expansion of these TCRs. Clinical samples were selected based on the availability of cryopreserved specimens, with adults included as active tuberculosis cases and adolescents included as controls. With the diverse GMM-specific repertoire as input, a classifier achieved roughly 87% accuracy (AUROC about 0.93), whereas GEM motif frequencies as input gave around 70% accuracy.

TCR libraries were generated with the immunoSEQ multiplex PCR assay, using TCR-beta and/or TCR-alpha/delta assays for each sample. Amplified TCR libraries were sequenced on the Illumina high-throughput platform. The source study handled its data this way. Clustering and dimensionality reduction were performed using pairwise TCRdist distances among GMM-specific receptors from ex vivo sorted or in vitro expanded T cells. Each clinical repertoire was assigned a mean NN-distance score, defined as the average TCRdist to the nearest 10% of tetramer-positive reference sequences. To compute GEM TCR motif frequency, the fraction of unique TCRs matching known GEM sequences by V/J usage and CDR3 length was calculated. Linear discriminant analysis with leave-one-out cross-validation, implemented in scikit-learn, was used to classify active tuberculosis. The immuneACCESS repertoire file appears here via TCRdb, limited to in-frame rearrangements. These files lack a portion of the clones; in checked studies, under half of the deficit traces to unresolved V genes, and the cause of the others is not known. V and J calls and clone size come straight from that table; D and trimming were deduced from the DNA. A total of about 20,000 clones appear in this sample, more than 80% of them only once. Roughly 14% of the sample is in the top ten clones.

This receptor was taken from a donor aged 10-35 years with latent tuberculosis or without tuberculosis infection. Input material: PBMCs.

The nucleotide sequence reads TGTGCCAGCGAGGGGACAGCCTCCTACGAGCAGTACTTC. This sequence encodes CASEGTASYEQYF. The chain was built from TRBV19 and TRBJ2-7; 7 bases in between match TRBD1. V loses 9 bases at its end and J loses 0 bases; junction bases beyond the gene matches: 5. Sequences LNHDA (CDR1) and SQIVND (CDR2) are obtained from the germline V gene (reference sequence). Reading from cysteine to phenylalanine, the CDR3 counts 13 amino acids. The only DNA kept is the CDR3, 39 bases in frame from the first base.